The next 5 T cell receptor beta chains were all read from a single sample in a study of post-analysis software for immune sequencing data. Findings and caveats of the study: Elevated frequency relative to controls characterized several TRBV segments in patients, TRBV5-6, TRBV5-1 and TRBV20-1 among them.

Antigens of these TCRs are unknown. Included in the TCR beta cDNA libraries were unique molecular identifiers. One entry per CDR3 protein results from TCRdb running MiXCR on the PCR reads. The data contain 150,000 to 200,000 distinct CDR3 sequences, over 25% of them seen just once; the ten biggest clones take up about 1.6%. Sample: blood. Receptor source: a girl aged 10 to 17 with multiple sclerosis.

This clonotype was observed many times. The rearrangement uses TRBV28 and TRBJ2-5; perhaps TRBD2 as D (6 bases). The length of the CDR3 is 14 residues. Germline CDR1 is MDHEN and CDR2 is SYDVKM. Trimming pared 5 bases from V and 4 bases from J, leaving 14 bases between. In DNA form, the CDR3 reads TGTGCCAGCAGTCCCTCGGGGAGGAGAGAGACCCAGTACTTC. Its protein product is CASSPSGRRETQYF. Together with reference TRBV28 and TRBJ2-5, the CDR3 gives the full variable domain: DVKVTQSSRYLVKRTGEKVFLECVQDMDHENMFWYRQDPGLGLRLIYFSYDVKMKEKGDIPEGYSVSREKKERFSLILESASTNQTSMYLCASSPSGRRETQYFGPGTRLLVL.

The genes are TRBV5-6 and TRBJ2-1; the D gene is possibly TRBD2 (5 bases). The CDR3 length is 16 residues. The ends were cut back, 2 bases at V and 0 bases at J, with 12 bases in the middle. Per the germline V gene, CDR1 is SGHDT and CDR2 is YYEEEE. The CDR3 here is CASSFRLGGSYNEQFF. The DNA of the CDR3 is TGTGCCAGCAGCTTCCGGCTAGGAGGCTCCTACAATGAGCAGTTCTTC.

The chain combines TRBV5-1 with TRBJ1-2; the D is unclear. Germline values: CDR1 SGHRS, CDR2 YFSETQ. V shed 6 bases and J shed 5 bases, with 17 bases lying between them. The CDR3 is 14 amino acids. The CDR3 nucleotides are TGCGCCAGCAACCGCACCCCTATAGGGTATGGCTACACCTTC. This sequence encodes CASNRTPIGYGYTF.

The chain couples TRBV29-1 to TRBJ1-3; D is undetermined. The V gene lost 3 bases and the J gene lost 4 bases, with 13 bases spanning the gap. The V gene's germline CDR1 is SQVTM and CDR2 ANQGSEA. The CDR3 runs to 14 residues. The CDR3 DNA reads as TGCAGCGTTGAGGCTGGCCTGGGGGGAAACACCATATATTTT. This gives the protein CSVEAGLGGNTIYF.

A note on this clonotype: A much larger clone differs from this one at a single base, so this may be a read error. CDR3 region: CASSRNLRDTQYF. The CDR3 coding sequence is TGCGCCAGCAGCCGCAATCTGAGAGATACGCAGTATTTT. J is TRBJ2-3 and V is TRBV4-1; D is unresolved. Germline CDR1 is MGHRA and CDR2 is YSYEKL. CDR3 length equals 13 residues. V lost 4 bases and J lost 5, with 10 bases in between.